This TCR beta chain appears in the sequencing data of a study of beta chain features in type 1 diabetes. Study-level information: Sorted cell examination encompassed over 90 million cells across all samples.

V lost 3 bases to trimming and J lost 0 bases; unmatched junction nucleotides: 7. The V gene's germline CDR1 is ENHRY and CDR2 SYGVKD. This CDR3 contains 17 residues. Worth noting for this clone: Its antigen is undetermined.

Investigators reverse transcribed all isolated RNA, so they sequenced expressed TCRB transcripts. Using immunoSEQ multiplex PCR, the repertoire was profiled, and TCRdb retains in-frame clones only, with some absent. The table shows more than 15,000 clones, with around 70% occurring only once. Whole-study results and caveats: A moderate, significant TCRB CDR3 shortening appeared in type 1 diabetes across four CD4+ subsets.

This TCR was sampled from a man aged 25-45 years with type 1 diabetes. The chain couples TRBV10-3 to TRBJ2-1; 8 nucleotides agree with TRBD1. The specimen sequenced was stem cell memory CD4+ T cells from blood. CDR3 nucleotides: TGTGCCATCAGTGACAGGGGGCAAAGGAGCTCCTACAATGAGCAGTTCTTC. It yields the protein CAISDRGQRSSYNEQFF.